The next 23 T cell receptor beta chains were all read from a single sample in a study of cytomegalovirus exposure and HLA in healthy donors. The PCR had 60 Vbeta and 13 Jbeta primers. The assay was immunoSEQ multiplex PCR, and TCRdb's table has in-frame clones only and misses some. The sample includes just over 80,000 clones, under 80% of them seen just once. The specimen sequenced was PBMCs. The source of these receptors is a man younger than 35 in good health and CMV-seropositive.

The CDR3 loop is CASSFQGPGELFF. The CDR3 nucleotides read TGCGCCAGCAGCTTCCAGGGTCCCGGGGAGCTGTTTTTT. This rearrangement joins TRBV4-1 to TRBJ2-2; weak D call: TRBD1 (5 bases). The CDR3 covers 13 residues. Germline V gene lookup returns CDR1 MGHRA and CDR2 YSYEKL. V was clipped by 5 bases and J by 6 bases, with 10 bases between them.

The chain employs TRBV2 and TRBJ2-7; tentatively, D is TRBD2 (7 bases). Trimming pared 3 bases from V and 6 bases from J, leaving 24 bases between. The CDR3 is made up of 17 amino acids. Germline assignment: CDR1 SNHLY and CDR2 FYNNEI. Written as DNA, the CDR3 is TGTGCCAGCAGTGAGATGGGGGGGGCAGGGGTGGTGTCCGAGCAGTACTTC. Amino acid sequence: CASSEMGGAGVVSEQYF.

V gene TRBV9 combines with J gene TRBJ2-3; D call uncertain. V dropped 0 bases and J dropped 2 bases, with 4 bases sitting between them. Germline CDR1 SGDLS, CDR2 YYNGEE. CDR3 length equals 13 residues. For the CDR3, the DNA is TGTGCCAGCAGCGTAGACAACACAGATACGCAGTATTTT. Residues: CASSVDNTDTQYF.

The chain uses TRBV15 and TRBJ2-5; a weak D match, TRBD2 (6 bases). Trimming shortened V by 0 bases and J by 5 bases, and 10 bases separated the two germline ends. Germline V CDR1 and CDR2: LNHNV, YYDKDF (reference sequence). CDR3 length: 14 amino acids. The CDR3 here is CATSRDRGGETQYF. CDR3 DNA sequence: TGTGCCACCAGCAGAGATCGTGGGGGGGAGACCCAGTACTTC. The full variable domain, with the rest looked up from reference TRBV15 and TRBJ2-5, is DAMVIQNPRYQVTQFGKPVTLSCSQTLNHNVMYWYQQKSSQAPKLLFHYYDKDFNNEADTPDNFQSRRPNTSFCFLDIRSPGLGDTAMYLCATSRDRGGETQYFGPGTRLLVL.

The rearrangement uses TRBV7-2 and TRBJ2-3; 9 bases match TRBD2. CDR1 and CDR2 from the germline V gene are SGHTA and FQGNSA. CDR3 size: 17 residues. With 3 bases clipped from V and 4 bases from J, the junction kept 11 bases outside the gene matches. The CDR3 coding sequence is TGTGCCAGCAGCTTGAGTGCGGGAGGGCCTCGAGCAGATACGCAGTATTTT. The encoded protein is CASSLSAGGPRADTQYF.

This clone appeared a few times. The V and J genes are TRBV4-1 and TRBJ1-5; 9 nucleotides line up with TRBD1. V dropped 2 bases and J dropped 4; count of bases not matched to a gene: 6. Germline CDR1 MGHRA, CDR2 YSYEKL. This CDR3 comprises 16 residues. The CDR3 here is CASSQSGQGFNQPQHF. CDR3 nucleotide sequence: TGCGCCAGCAGCCAATCTGGACAGGGGTTTAATCAGCCCCAGCATTTT.

This rearrangement joins TRBV16 to TRBJ1-1; possible D gene TRBD1, 6 bases. The CDR3 is made up of 14 amino acids. Trimming pared 3 bases from V and 4 bases from J, leaving 12 bases between. The germline V gene encodes CDR1 KGHSY and CDR2 FQNENV. CDR3 region: CASSHFWGPTEAFF. The CDR3 nucleotides read TGTGCCAGCAGCCATTTTTGGGGGCCCACTGAAGCTTTCTTT. Complete variable domain (other parts from reference TRBV16 and TRBJ1-1): GEEVAQTPKHLVRGEGQKAKLYCAPIKGHSYVFWYQQVLKNEFKFLISFQNENVFDETGMPKERFSAKCLPNSPCSLEIQATKLEDSAVYFCASSHFWGPTEAFFGQGTRLTVV.

The rearrangement links TRBV18 to TRBJ2-5; TRBD2 agrees at 8 bases. V trimming: 2 bases; J trimming: 7 bases; junction bases outside the gene matches: 12. This CDR3 is 16 amino acids long. Germline CDR1 is KGHSH and CDR2 is LQKENI. The CDR3 sequence is CASSPEGLGFVGTQYF. The DNA for the CDR3 is TGTGCCAGCTCACCAGAGGGACTAGGGTTCGTGGGGACCCAGTACTTC.

This chain joins TRBV6-1 and TRBJ2-2; maybe TRBD2 (6 bases). Per the germline V gene, CDR1 is MNHNS and CDR2 is SASEGT. CDR3 length: 14 amino acids. CDR3 sequence: CGGQRRAGTGELFF. CDR3 DNA: TGTGGCGGACAACGGAGGGCGGGCACCGGGGAGCTGTTTTTT.

CDR3 in DNA: TGTGCCAGCAGTGAATGGGGGACTAGATCCTACAATGAGCAGTTCTTC. Protein: CASSEWGTRSYNEQFF. The chain uses TRBV25-1 and TRBJ2-1; TRBD2 matches 8 bases. The CDR3 has 16 amino acids. J gave up 1 base and V 1 base, and 3 bases lay outside the gene matches. Germline V gives CDR1 MGHDK, CDR2 SYGVNS. Supplemented by reference TRBV25-1 and TRBJ2-1, the full variable domain reads EADIYQTPRYLVIGTGKKITLECSQTMGHDKMYWYQQDPGMELHLIHYSYGVNSTEKGDLSSESTVSRIRTEHFPLTLESARPSHTSQYLCASSEWGTRSYNEQFFGPGTRLTVL.

This sequence joins TRBV11-3 and TRBJ2-7; D is unclear. The CDR3 extends over 13 amino acids. The germline V gene has CDR1 SGHNT and CDR2 YENEEA. V lost 5 bases to trimming and J lost 0 bases, with 8 bases between them. In nucleotides, the CDR3 is TGTGCCAGCAGCCCCCCCAGCTCCTACGAGCAGTACTTC. Translating gives CASSPPSSYEQYF.

The chain recombines TRBV29-1 with TRBJ1-1; D ambiguous. This CDR3 region has 14 residues. Trimming took 6 bases from V and 0 from J, leaving 14 bases between them. The germline V gene encodes CDR1 SQVTM and CDR2 ANQGSEA. CDR3 residues: CSVQRSRMNTEAFF. CDR3 nucleotide sequence: TGCAGCGTCCAAAGATCGCGCATGAACACTGAAGCTTTCTTT.

The chain couples TRBV5-6 to TRBJ1-4, with TRBD1 identical over 9 bases. From germline, CDR1 is SGHDT and CDR2 YYEEEE. V lost 4 bases and J lost 5; bases outside the gene matches: 6. This CDR3 contains 15 residues. The CDR3 here is CASSLTDRGNEKLFF. In DNA, the CDR3 is TGTGCCAGCAGCCTTACCGACAGGGGGAATGAAAAACTGTTTTTT.

The genes are TRBV28 and TRBJ1-1; 9 bases are shared with TRBD1. Germline trimming cut 5 bases from V and 5 bases from J; bases unmatched to any gene: 9. This CDR3 is built from 15 residues. Looked up from germline, CDR1 is MDHEN and CDR2 is SYDVKM. The CDR3 is CASSATGGSVTEAFF. DNA of the CDR3: TGTGCCAGCAGTGCTACAGGGGGCTCGGTGACTGAAGCTTTCTTT.

The chain is built from TRBV28 and TRBJ2-5; D gene uncertain. V lost 3 bases, J lost 0 bases, and 14 bases lay in between. The germline CDR1 and CDR2 sequences are MDHEN and SYDVKM. The CDR3 extends over 16 amino acids. The CDR3, as DNA: TGTGCCAGCAGTTTTACGGAGTCGAAGAACCAAGAGACCCAGTACTTC. Its protein is CASSFTESKNQETQYF.

The chain uses TRBV5-6 and TRBJ2-7; TRBD2 agrees at 13 bases. Germline V lookup: CDR1 SGHDT, CDR2 YYEEEE. V lost 7 bases, J lost 2 bases, and 3 bases stayed unmatched. This CDR3 spans 14 amino acids. The CDR3 coding sequence is TGTGCCAGCCTGGGACTAGCGGGACCCTACGAGCAGTACTTC. Its translation is CASLGLAGPYEQYF.

The chain combines TRBV4-1 with TRBJ2-5; 7 nucleotides line up with TRBD1. CDR3 size: 14 residues. CDR1 is MGHRA, CDR2 YSYEKL, per germline. The V segment lost 3 bases and the J segment 5 bases; nucleotides outside the gene matches: 6. The CDR3 region has the DNA TGCGCCAGCAGCCAGCCGGACAGGATGGAGACCCAGTACTTC. Translated: CASSQPDRMETQYF.

The chain is built from TRBV15 and TRBJ2-7; TRBD1 matches at 7 bases. V gave up 4 bases and J gave up 2 bases; unmatched junction bases: 8. CDR1 LNHNV and CDR2 YYDKDF come from the germline V gene (reference sequence). This CDR3 region has 15 residues. The CDR3 spells CATSKEEGATYEQYF. For the CDR3, the DNA is TGTGCCACCAGCAAAGAAGAGGGGGCAACCTACGAGCAGTACTTC. Supplemented by reference TRBV15 and TRBJ2-7, the full variable domain reads DAMVIQNPRYQVTQFGKPVTLSCSQTLNHNVMYWYQQKSSQAPKLLFHYYDKDFNNEADTPDNFQSRRPNTSFCFLDIRSPGLGDTAMYLCATSKEEGATYEQYFGPGTRLTVT.

Only a few counts were recorded for this clone. The chain is built from TRBV5-1 and TRBJ2-5, with 8 bases matching TRBD1. V gave up 2 bases and J gave up 4 bases; unmatched junction bases: 4. Per germline, CDR1 SGHRS and CDR2 YFSETQ. CDR3 length: 14 residues. In DNA, the CDR3 is TGCGCCAGCAGCTTACAAGGACAGGGAGAGACCCAGTACTTC. Translated, it gives CASSLQGQGETQYF.

The CDR3 region has the DNA TGTGCCAGCAGCTCACGGACAGGACTCGTCACAGATACGCAGTATTTT. Translated, it gives CASSSRTGLVTDTQYF. This chain joins TRBV11-3 and TRBJ2-3, with 7 bases that match TRBD1. The germline CDR1 and CDR2 sequences are SGHNT and YENEEA. This CDR3 is 16 amino acids long. The ends lost 4 bases at V and 2 bases at J; junction bases unmatched: 9.

V is TRBV5-6 and J is TRBJ2-7, with TRBD2 as a possible D gene (6 bases). Looked up from germline, CDR1 is SGHDT and CDR2 is YYEEEE. The CDR3 runs to 17 residues. With 2 bases removed from V and 4 bases from J, the gap between germline ends came to 22 bases. The DNA for the CDR3 is TGTGCCAGCAGCTTTGGGGACGGGGGACTCGAGAGGTACGAGCAGTACTTC. Amino acid sequence: CASSFGDGGLERYEQYF.

This sequence joins TRBV5-4 and TRBJ2-3, with D possibly TRBD1 on 6 matching bases. Germline V gene sequence: CDR1 SGHNT, CDR2 YYREEE (reference sequence). This CDR3 region has 16 residues. V shed 0 bases and J shed 1 base, with 12 bases lying between them. CDR3 sequence reads: CASSLAPRGRTDTQYF. CDR3 bases: TGTGCCAGCAGCTTGGCCCCCAGGGGACGCACAGATACGCAGTATTTT.

The rearrangement joins TRBV10-2 to TRBJ2-1, with 9 bases fitting TRBD2. The CDR3 loop spans 14 amino acids. CDR1 and CDR2 (germline): WSHSY, SAAADI. V trimming: 3 bases; J trimming: 9 bases; junction bases outside the gene matches: 6. The CDR3 spells CASSETSGQGEQFF. As DNA, the CDR3 is TGCGCCAGCAGTGAAACTAGCGGGCAGGGTGAGCAGTTCTTC.